Each of the 5 T cell receptor beta chains below was sequenced from the same sample in a study of OX40 agonist ivuxolimab in advanced cancers. TCRdb's copy holds only in-frame clones and misses some; the assay was immunoSEQ multiplex PCR. The data show 66,000 or so clones, 80% to 85% seen once. This specimen consisted of CD4+ or CD8+ T cells sorted from blood, obtained in a trial of the OX40 agonist ivuxolimab. The receptors stem from an adult with an advanced solid tumor such as melanoma, head and neck, liver or kidney cancer.

The chain recombines TRBV7-9 with TRBJ1-1; tentative D call: TRBD1 (5 bases). Germline-derived CDR1 and CDR2 are SEHNR and FQNEAQ (reference sequence). V was trimmed by 1 base and J by 3 bases, leaving 18 bases between them. The CDR3 spans 17 residues. CDR3 protein: CASSLGREEWWDTEAFF. In DNA, the CDR3 is TGTGCCAGCAGCTTAGGCAGGGAAGAATGGTGGGACACTGAAGCTTTCTTT.

This clone was seen a single time. The chain has TRBV6-1 and TRBJ1-5; D is undetermined. V lost 0 bases to trimming and J lost 4 bases, with 7 bases between them. From germline, CDR1 is MNHNS and CDR2 SASEGT. The CDR3 totals 14 residues. CDR3 protein: CASSEAGRNQPQHF. Written as DNA, the CDR3 is TGTGCCAGCAGTGAAGCGGGGAGGAATCAGCCCCAGCATTTT.

This sequence joins TRBV29-1 and TRBJ1-1; D uncertain. The germline V gene has CDR1 SQVTM and CDR2 ANQGSEA. The CDR3 loop spans 14 amino acids. The V end was cut by 3 bases, the J end by 0 bases, with 11 bases between. CDR3 loop: CSVETYTMNTEAFF. The CDR3, as DNA: TGCAGCGTTGAGACCTACACCATGAACACTGAAGCTTTCTTT.

The chain couples TRBV7-8 to TRBJ1-5; no reliable D call. This CDR3 has 14 residues. V lost 5 bases to trimming and J lost 5 bases, with 13 bases between them. CDR1 and CDR2 from the germline V gene are SGHVS and FQNEAQ. CDR3 sequence reads: CASSHRVADQPQHF. DNA of the CDR3: TGTGCCAGCAGCCACCGGGTAGCCGATCAGCCCCAGCATTTT.

V gene TRBV25-1 combines with J gene TRBJ1-2, with TRBD1 as a possible D gene (5 bases). CDR3 size: 16 residues. V shed 0 bases and J shed 5 bases, with 16 bases lying between them. Per the germline V gene, CDR1 is MGHDK and CDR2 is SYGVNS. The CDR3 DNA reads as TGTGCCAGCAGTGAATACGGACGGGCAGGGCGATATGGCTACACCTTC. Amino acids: CASSEYGRAGRYGYTF.